What follows are 23 T cell receptor beta chains derived from one specimen sequenced in a study of shared T cell receptors in the human thymus. TCRdb's copy holds only in-frame clones and misses some; the assay was immunoSEQ multiplex PCR. The sample holds hundreds of thousands of clones, roughly 90% seen once. The same specimen was also included in a second study, on human thymus T cells.

The sample taken for sequencing was thymocytes. The receptor set was obtained from a boy under two years old with a congenital heart defect.

This chain connects TRBV28 to TRBJ1-5, with a possible D match to TRBD1 (5 bases). Germline V lookup: CDR1 MDHEN, CDR2 SYDVKM. This CDR3 is 17 amino acids long. V lost 5 bases to trimming and J lost 7 bases, with 24 bases between them. Here the CDR3 reads CASSRRQSWAYGQPQHF. CDR3 bases: TGTGCCAGCAGTCGAAGACAGTCCTGGGCATACGGACAGCCCCAGCATTTT. Supplemented by reference TRBV28 and TRBJ1-5, the full variable domain reads DVKVTQSSRYLVKRTGEKVFLECVQDMDHENMFWYRQDPGLGLRLIYFSYDVKMKEKGDIPEGYSVSREKKERFSLILESASTNQTSMYLCASSRRQSWAYGQPQHFGDGTRLSIL.

This sequence joins TRBV4-3 and TRBJ2-2, with no clear D. The germline gives CDR1 LGHNA, CDR2 YSLEER. The germline V and J ends were trimmed by 0 bases and 7 bases, with 18 bases remaining between them. The CDR3 is 17 residues long. The CDR3 sequence: CASSQDNPLVRSGELFF. The DNA for the CDR3 is TGCGCCAGCAGCCAAGATAACCCCCTAGTCCGGAGCGGGGAGCTGTTTTTT.

On this clone itself: The junction does not match germline at one end; this may be a read error. The genes are TRBV30 and TRBJ2-7; 9 bases fit TRBD1. There are 14 residues in the CDR3. CDR1 and CDR2 from the germline V gene are GTSNPN and SVGIG (reference sequence). The CDR3 spells CAWSPGQGSDEQYF. In DNA, the CDR3 is TGTGCCTGGAGCCCGGGACAGGGCTCCGACGAGCAGTACTTC.

The rearrangement uses TRBV4-1 and TRBJ2-3, with TRBD1 identical over 8 bases. CDR3 length: 20 residues. Germline-derived CDR1 and CDR2 are MGHRA and YSYEKL. V gave up 2 bases and J gave up 2 bases; unmatched junction bases: 18. The CDR3 region has the DNA TGCGCCAGCAGCCAACAGGCCACCTCAGGGGGCGGCGGGTACACAGATACGCAGTATTTT. Translation gives CASSQQATSGGGGYTDTQYF.

The chain joins TRBV28 to TRBJ2-7; TRBD2 matches at 9 bases. The V and J ends lost 6 bases and 2 bases, in that order; junction bases with no gene match: 2. Germline V gene lookup returns CDR1 MDHEN and CDR2 SYDVKM. The CDR3 is 13 residues long. CDR3 residues: CASSLAGPYEQYF. The CDR3 DNA sequence: TGTGCCAGCAGCCTAGCGGGACCCTACGAGCAGTACTTC.

Comments on this clone: Distinct nucleotide sequences in the sample also encode this CDR3. This chain uses TRBV5-1 with TRBJ2-7, with D uncertain. The CDR3 has 11 amino acids. Trimming took off 3 bases at V and 2 bases at J, with 3 bases between the two ends. The germline CDR1 and CDR2 sequences are SGHRS and YFSETQ. CDR3: CASSSPYEQYF. The CDR3 DNA reads as TGCGCCAGCAGCTCTCCCTACGAGCAGTACTTC.

V is TRBV29-1 and J is TRBJ1-1; maybe TRBD1 (5 bases). The V and J ends lost 6 bases and 6 bases respectively, with 17 bases between them. Germline V gene sequence: CDR1 SQVTM, CDR2 ANQGSEA. The CDR3 covers 13 residues. As DNA, the CDR3 is TGCAGCGTCCGGGGGAGGGCGATCTCTGAAGCTTTCTTT. This translates into CSVRGRAISEAFF.

The V call is TRBV4-3, the J call TRBJ2-1, with D unclear. The CDR3 loop spans 14 amino acids. CDR1 is LGHNA, CDR2 YSLEER, per germline. V dropped 0 bases and J dropped 8 bases, with 11 bases sitting between them. The CDR3 DNA sequence: TGCGCCAGCAGCCAAGATGGAGTTTATGATGAGCAGTTCTTC. Its protein product is CASSQDGVYDEQFF.

The chain combines TRBV4-2 with TRBJ2-7; 8 bases match TRBD1. The CDR3 length is 19 residues. V gave up 0 bases and J gave up 0 bases; unmatched junction bases: 13. Germline lookup yields CDR1 LGHNA and CDR2 YNFKEQ. The CDR3 sequence is CASSQDPGTGKNLSYEQYF. The CDR3 nucleotides read TGTGCCAGCAGCCAAGACCCTGGGACAGGCAAGAATCTCTCCTACGAGCAGTACTTC.

This rearrangement joins TRBV9 to TRBJ2-5; no definite D call. This CDR3 is built from 14 residues. Germline CDR1 and CDR2: SGDLS and YYNGEE. The V end was cut by 0 bases, the J end by 2 bases, with 8 bases between. The CDR3 loop reads CASSVAVTQETQYF. The CDR3 nucleotides are TGTGCCAGCAGCGTAGCGGTGACACAAGAGACCCAGTACTTC. Full variable domain (remainder filled in from reference TRBV9 and TRBJ2-5): DSGVTQTPKHLITATGQRVTLRCSPRSGDLSVYWYQQSLDQGLQFLIQYYNGEERAKGNILERFSAQQFPDLHSELNLSSLELGDSALYFCASSVAVTQETQYFGPGTRLLVL.

The rearrangement uses TRBV7-2 and TRBJ2-7; 7 positions match TRBD1. Germline V gene sequence: CDR1 SGHTA, CDR2 FQGNSA. The CDR3 extends over 16 amino acids. J gave up 2 bases and V 2 bases, and 9 bases lay outside the gene matches. The CDR3 is CASSLSPDRRTYEQYF. CDR3 nucleotides: TGTGCCAGCAGCTTATCCCCGGACAGGCGAACCTACGAGCAGTACTTC. The whole variable domain, remainder taken from reference TRBV7-2 and TRBJ2-7, is GAGVSQSPSNKVTEKGKDVELRCDPISGHTALYWYRQSLGQGLEFLIYFQGNSAPDKSGLPSDRFSAERTGGSVSTLTIQRTQQEDSAVYLCASSLSPDRRTYEQYFGPGTRLTVT.

The chain uses TRBV4-3 and TRBJ2-7, with TRBD2 matching over 10 bases. The CDR3 spans 19 residues. J was trimmed by 0 bases and V by 0 bases; bases with no gene match: 11. Germline CDR1 reads LGHNA; CDR2 reads YSLEER. The CDR3 loop reads CASSQDWFSGRKISYEQYF. The CDR3 DNA sequence: TGCGCCAGCAGCCAAGATTGGTTTAGCGGGAGGAAGATCTCCTACGAGCAGTACTTC.

The chain joins TRBV9 to TRBJ2-5, with 14 bases identical to TRBD2. V lost 0 bases, J lost 1 base, and 8 bases stayed unmatched. This CDR3 is 19 amino acids long. In germline, CDR1 is SGDLS, CDR2 YYNGEE. The CDR3 is CASSVDGKGLAGAQETQYF. CDR3 in DNA: TGTGCCAGCAGCGTAGATGGGAAGGGACTAGCGGGGGCCCAAGAGACCCAGTACTTC.

The chain joins TRBV21-1 to TRBJ1-2; the DNA was not compared with TRBD1, the D call given in the table. TRBV21-1 is given as a pseudogene. The CDR3 spans 17 residues. The CDR3 DNA follows: TGTGCCAGCAGCAAAGCCGGAGACAGGTCGGGTGTCTATGGCTACACCTTC. It translates to CASSKAGDRSGVYGYTF.

The chain employs TRBV4-3 and TRBJ2-3; 8 bases are a match to TRBD1. CDR3 size: 15 residues. After removal of 1 base from V and 3 bases from J, the junction contained 3 bases not matched to a gene. Germline assignment: CDR1 LGHNA and CDR2 YSLEER. The CDR3 loop reads CASSQAQGETDTQYF. The CDR3 nucleotides read TGCGCCAGCAGCCAAGCACAGGGGGAAACAGATACGCAGTATTTT.

The chain joins TRBV10-3 to TRBJ1-5, with TRBD1 matching 7 bases. CDR1 and CDR2 from the germline V gene are ENHRY and SYGVKD. The V and J ends lost 0 bases and 1 base, in that order; junction bases with no gene match: 3. The CDR3 length is 16 residues. CDR3 coding DNA: TGTGCCATCAGTGAGTCAGGGGGCCTAAGCAATCAGCCCCAGCATTTT. Its translation: CAISESGGLSNQPQHF.

The chain links TRBV28 to TRBJ2-7, with TRBD2 matching 10 bases. The CDR3 length is 17 residues. The V segment lost 5 bases and the J segment 5 bases; nucleotides outside the gene matches: 15. From germline, CDR1 is MDHEN and CDR2 SYDVKM. The CDR3 DNA follows: TGTGCCAGCAGTGCCCCCCCCACTAGCGGGACTATTAACGAGCAGTACTTC. Protein product: CASSAPPTSGTINEQYF.

A few counts support this clone. V usage is TRBV5-6 and J usage is TRBJ2-1, with 8 nucleotides matching TRBD2. Trimming took 3 bases from V and 9 from J; bases not matched to a gene: 20. Germline loops: CDR1 SGHDT, CDR2 YYEEEE. The CDR3 is made up of 18 amino acids. CDR3 DNA sequence: TGTGCCAGCAGCTCGCTACCGTATAGCGGGATCAATGAGGGTGAGCAGTTCTTC. Translated, it gives CASSSLPYSGINEGEQFF. Drawing the rest from reference TRBV5-6 and TRBJ2-1, the complete variable domain is DAGVTQSPTHLIKTRGQQVTLRCSPKSGHDTVSWYQQALGQGPQFIFQYYEEEERQRGNFPDRFSGHQFPNYSSELNVNALLLGDSALYLCASSSLPYSGINEGEQFFGPGTRLTVL.

This CDR3 reads CASSFRPRQGKYSEQYF. The CDR3, as DNA: TGTGCCAGCAGCTTCCGCCCCCGGCAGGGAAAGTACAGCGAGCAGTACTTC. The chain combines TRBV11-1 with TRBJ2-7; D may be TRBD1 (5 bases). V was pared by 3 bases and J by 6 bases, with 24 bases between. The CDR3 sequence is 17 residues long. Germline V gene data show CDR1 as SGHAT and CDR2 as FQDESV (reference sequence).

This clone was detected once. The chain is built from TRBV27 and TRBJ1-1; 10 bases are a match to TRBD1. The CDR3 is made up of 13 amino acids. CDR1 is MNHEY and CDR2 is SMNVEV in the germline V gene (reference sequence). The V and J ends lost 8 bases and 4 bases, in that order; junction bases with no gene match: 4. The CDR3 here is CASGRDRGTEAFF. The CDR3 DNA sequence: TGTGCCAGCGGCCGGGACAGGGGCACTGAAGCTTTCTTT.

V and J are TRBV10-2 and TRBJ2-7; D is possibly TRBD1 (6 bases). Germline values: CDR1 WSHSY, CDR2 SAAADI. V dropped 7 bases and J dropped 9 bases, with 16 bases sitting between them. The CDR3 totals 12 residues. The CDR3 reads CASTGTGPWQYF. The CDR3 nucleotides are TGCGCCAGCACTGGCACAGGGCCATGGCAGTACTTC.

In nucleotides, the CDR3 is TGTGCCAGGACACTCCCGGGACAGAGCTCTGGGGCCAACGTCCTGACTTTC. Amino acids: CARTLPGQSSGANVLTF. The J gene is TRBJ2-6, the V gene TRBV11-1, with 7 positions matching TRBD1. The CDR3 loop spans 17 amino acids. Germline CDR1 is SGHAT and CDR2 is FQDESV (reference sequence). V dropped 9 bases and J dropped 0; count of bases not matched to a gene: 11.

The CDR3 region is CASSFPGTGDEQYF. In nucleotides, the CDR3 is TGTGCCAGCAGCTTCCCGGGGACAGGCGACGAGCAGTACTTC. J is TRBJ2-7 and V is TRBV7-9; 8 bases are shared with TRBD1. The CDR3 totals 14 residues. Germline values: CDR1 SEHNR, CDR2 FQNEAQ (reference sequence). Trimming at V came to 3 bases and at J to 5 bases, leaving 6 bases not matched to a gene.